The sequence of this T cell receptor (beta chain) was determined in a study of T-cell memory formation after mild COVID-19 (dated by TCRdb to the early 2020s). Regarding the study in general: TCR sequence clusters from the two donors were largely donor specific. In a couple of donors, T-cell clones that expanded and contracted after mild COVID-19 were followed by sequencing TCRalpha and TCRbeta repertoires longitudinally. Two young, previously healthy adult volunteers, one female and one male, were included in the cohort. The paper as a whole reports these results and caveats: Whether the second-wave clones peaking on day 37 were SARS-CoV-2 specific was not confirmed. Some responding clones were detected in pre-infection memory, which suggested that pre-existing cross-reactive memory T cells had joined the SARS-CoV-2 response. Balanced CD4/CD8 phenotypes were observed for clones contracting from day 15 to 85, whereas a bias towards CD4+ was observed for a second wave of clones expanding from day 15 to 37. Only two mild cases were covered in the study, and larger cohorts including severe cases with pre-infection samples were considered necessary. Contracting CD4+ clones appeared mostly in the CM and EM memory subsets, whereas CD8+ clones were enriched in EMRA.

Ficoll-Paque density gradient centrifugation was used to isolate PBMCs. Concerning this clonotype itself: No antigen is known for it. Per-base quality was not reported, and no clone a single base away is much larger than it.

The sequencer listed for this sample is Illumina NovaSeq 6000. cDNA libraries for TCRalpha and TCRbeta were prepared by 5'RACE using constant-segment primers, with sample barcodes and unique molecular identifiers added. Trizol reagent was used to extract RNA from every sample. Library amplification was performed in two PCR steps, and a second sample barcode and Illumina TruSeq adapters were introduced in the second step. Sequencing of libraries was performed on an Illumina NovaSeq with 2 x 150 bp paired-end reads. Per the original workflow: With migec v1.2.7, reads were demultiplexed and then collapsed into UMI-guided consensus sequences. Using mixcr v2.1.11, UMI consensuses were aligned to TRA and TRB V and J templates and then assembled into clonotypes. A clonotype was counted as expanded or contracted only when both edgeR and NoisET called the clonotype significant, with the noise models trained on biological replicates. For edgeR calls, the cutoffs were a false discovery rate-adjusted p below 0.01 and a log2 fold-change threshold of 1. As an exploratory analysis of dynamics, PCA with hierarchical clustering was applied to max-normalized trajectories of the 1000 most abundant clonotypes. Separately sequenced CD4+ and CD8+ repertoires were used to assign the CD4 or CD8 phenotype of responding clones. TCRdb reworked the public reads: Q25 trimming with fastp, MiXCR clone assembly, productive beta chains retained. Entries that share a CDR3 protein sequence are merged under the most common genes and DNA. The V and J calls and clone size are TCRdb's, not the authors'. Within this sample are roughly 410,000 distinct CDR3 sequences, with about 24% of them counted one time only. The ten largest clones take up 7.5% to 10% of the sample.

The CDR3 covers 14 residues, taking in both the cysteine and the phenylalanine. CDR3 DNA only is kept here, 42 bases in frame from base 1. The germline V gene specifies MNHNS as CDR1 and SASEGT as CDR2. Trimming costs V 2 bases and J 6 bases, and their ends lie 11 bases apart. The rearranged segments are TRBV6-1 and TRBJ2-1, with no D gene named confidently. The clonotype was recovered from an adult woman who had mild COVID-19 (a few samples of this study predate the infection). The sample titles of this study are shuffled in the database, so cell type and time point are left out; the donor was told from shared clones. Sequenced input: PBMCs or a T cell subset sorted from them (not recorded which). The nucleotide sequence reads as follows: TGTGCCAGCAGTGAATTCGTTTTATCCAATGAGCAGTTCTTC. Its coded protein is CASSEFVLSNEQFF.